A selection of T cell receptor beta chains follows, all from one sample in a study of T cell responses to AZD1222 COVID-19 vaccine. Data came from immunoSEQ multiplex PCR; TCRdb stores just in-frame clones and leaves some out. The sample yields 130,000 or so clones, over 90% seen once. The sample here was peripheral blood, taken on day 0 of AZD1222 vaccination. The receptors come from an adult in good health. Both conserved end residues are part of each CDR3. The order of the fields is clone size, V gene, D gene, J gene, CDR3 protein, CDR3 DNA. A D gene is named only where the DNA matches it firmly. Not all rows give a size; the values are once, few, many and, for expanded clones, a class.

abundance: NA; v_gene: TRBV18; d_gene: NA; j_gene: TRBJ1-1; CDR3aa: CASSPTVVGNTEAFF; CDR3nt: TGTGCCAGCTCACCAACCGTTGTGGGAAACACTGAAGCTTTCTTT
abundance: once; v_gene: TRBV6-5; d_gene: NA; j_gene: TRBJ1-5; CDR3aa: CASTRGGPQHF; CDR3nt: TGTGCCAGCACCAGAGGAGGGCCCCAGCATTTT
abundance: NA; v_gene: TRBV5-4; d_gene: NA; j_gene: TRBJ2-7; CDR3aa: CASSLEASSYEQYF; CDR3nt: TGTGCCAGCAGCTTGGAGGCTTCATCCTACGAGCAGTACTTC
abundance: NA; v_gene: TRBV5-1; d_gene: NA; j_gene: TRBJ2-1; CDR3aa: CASSPRGQSSYNEQFF; CDR3nt: TGCGCCAGCAGCCCGAGGGGTCAGAGCTCCTACAATGAGCAGTTCTTC
abundance: NA; v_gene: TRBV11-2; d_gene: NA; j_gene: TRBJ1-4; CDR3aa: CASSLDFWQGGEKLFF; CDR3nt: TGTGCCAGCAGCTTAGATTTTTGGCAGGGAGGCGAAAAACTGTTTTTT
abundance: NA; v_gene: TRBV6-6; d_gene: NA; j_gene: TRBJ1-5; CDR3aa: CASSPTYRENQPQHF; CDR3nt: TGTGCCAGCAGTCCCACCTACAGGGAAAATCAGCCCCAGCATTTT
abundance: NA; v_gene: TRBV30; d_gene: NA; j_gene: TRBJ2-4; CDR3aa: CAWRLTNRDVQYF; CDR3nt: TGTGCCTGGAGACTTACAAACCGGGACGTTCAGTACTTC
abundance: once; v_gene: TRBV4-2; d_gene: NA; j_gene: TRBJ2-6; CDR3aa: CASMEAPGGVGPGANVLTF; CDR3nt: TGTGCCAGCATGGAAGCTCCCGGAGGTGTGGGCCCCGGGGCCAACGTCCTGACTTTC
abundance: NA; v_gene: TRBV27; d_gene: NA; j_gene: TRBJ2-7; CDR3aa: CASSLGLRYEQYF; CDR3nt: TGTGCCAGCAGTTTGGGACTCCGGTACGAGCAGTACTTC
abundance: NA; v_gene: TRBV28; d_gene: NA; j_gene: TRBJ2-7; CDR3aa: CASRRNRVSSYEQYF; CDR3nt: TGTGCCAGCAGAAGGAACAGGGTTAGCTCCTACGAGCAGTACTTC
abundance: NA; v_gene: TRBV15; d_gene: NA; j_gene: TRBJ2-5; CDR3aa: CATSRDGGVETQYF; CDR3nt: TGTGCCACCAGCAGAGATGGCGGGGTAGAGACCCAGTACTTC
abundance: NA; v_gene: TRBV7-9; d_gene: NA; j_gene: TRBJ1-2; CDR3aa: CASSLGNGGYTF; CDR3nt: TGTGCCAGCAGCTTAGGGAACGGGGGCTACACCTTC
abundance: NA; v_gene: TRBV14; d_gene: NA; j_gene: TRBJ1-4; CDR3aa: CASSLGGAVLNEKLFF; CDR3nt: TGTGCCAGCAGCCTCGGAGGGGCAGTACTTAATGAAAAACTGTTTTTT
abundance: NA; v_gene: TRBV15; d_gene: NA; j_gene: TRBJ1-1; CDR3aa: CATSRDSWDTEAFF; CDR3nt: TGTGCCACCAGCAGAGATTCCTGGGACACTGAAGCTTTCTTT
abundance: NA; v_gene: TRBV4-1; d_gene: NA; j_gene: TRBJ2-1; CDR3aa: CASSPTPRVSYNEQFF; CDR3nt: TGCGCCAGCAGCCCAACCCCTCGCGTCTCCTACAATGAGCAGTTCTTC